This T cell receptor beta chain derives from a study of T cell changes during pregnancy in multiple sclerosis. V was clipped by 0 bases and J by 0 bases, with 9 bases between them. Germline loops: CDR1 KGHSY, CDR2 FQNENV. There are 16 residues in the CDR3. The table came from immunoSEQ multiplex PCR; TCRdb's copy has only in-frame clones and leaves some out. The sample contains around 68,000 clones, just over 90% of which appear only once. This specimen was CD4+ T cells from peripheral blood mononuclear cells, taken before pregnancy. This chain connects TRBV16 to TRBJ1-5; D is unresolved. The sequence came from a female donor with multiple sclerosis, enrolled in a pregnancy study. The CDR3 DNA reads TGTGCCAGCAGCCAATCTGGCAGTTATAGCAATCAGCCCCAGCATTTT. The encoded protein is CASSQSGSYSNQPQHF.